The source of this T cell receptor (beta chain) is a study of blood T cell repertoires in COVID-19. Study overall: The samples span acute and convalescent COVID-19 from the United States, Italy and Spain. In each case, the material was cDNA or gDNA derived from T cells, B-cell-depleted T cells, or PBMCs.

Germline CDR1 reads KGHSH; CDR2 reads LQKENI. CDR3 length: 14 residues. V was shortened by 6 bases and J by 1 base, with 10 bases between the two germline ends. In the original processing: From reference gene primer amplification, estimates of nucleated cell counts were derived. Sequencing was performed with immunoSEQ multiplex PCR; in TCRdb, only in-frame clones are kept and a portion is missing. V, J and clone size derive from that table, while D and trimming were established from the DNA sequence. The sample gives 250,000 to 350,000 clones, more than 85% of which show up once; more than 0.75% is in the top ten.

This clonotype originated in a man aged 25-45 years with acute or convalescent COVID-19. Sequences were obtained from peripheral blood. The J gene is TRBJ1-3, the V gene TRBV18, with D tentatively TRBD1 (6 bases). The CDR3 DNA reads as TGTGCCAGCTCCCCCACAGGGTCTGGAAACACCATATATTTT. Amino acids: CASSPTGSGNTIYF. The full variable domain, in which reference TRBV18 and TRBJ1-3 provide the parts outside the CDR3, is NAGVMQNPRHLVRRRGQEARLRCSPMKGHSHVYWYRQLPEEGLKFMVYLQKENIIDESGMPKERFSAEFPKEGPSILRIQQVVRGDSAAYFCASSPTGSGNTIYFGEGSWLTVV.